This TCR beta chain comes out of a study of cytomegalovirus exposure and HLA in healthy donors. PCR used 60 Vbeta primers and 13 Jbeta primers. The table came from immunoSEQ multiplex PCR; TCRdb's copy has only in-frame clones and leaves some out. The sample has approximately 200,000 clones, roughly 85% seen once. With V trimmed by 4 bases and J by 7 bases, 6 bases remained unmatched. Germline values: CDR1 SGHAT, CDR2 FQNNGV. The CDR3 spans 14 residues. The V call is TRBV11-2, the J call TRBJ1-1, with 10 bases identical to TRBD1. Sequenced input: PBMCs. This TCR came from a woman aged 45-65 years in good health and CMV-seronegative. The CDR3 here is CASSWRQGASEAFF. As DNA, the CDR3 is TGTGCCAGCAGCTGGAGACAGGGGGCAAGTGAAGCTTTCTTT.